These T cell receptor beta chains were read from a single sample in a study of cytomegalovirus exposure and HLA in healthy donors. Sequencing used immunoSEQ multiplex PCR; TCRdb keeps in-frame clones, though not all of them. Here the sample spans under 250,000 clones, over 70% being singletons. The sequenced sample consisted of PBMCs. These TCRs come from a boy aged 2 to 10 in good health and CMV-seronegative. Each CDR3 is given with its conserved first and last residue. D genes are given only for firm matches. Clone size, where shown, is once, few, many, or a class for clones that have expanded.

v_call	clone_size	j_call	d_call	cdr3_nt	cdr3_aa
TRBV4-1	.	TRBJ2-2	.	TGCGCCAGCAGCCAAGATCGGTATTACACCGGGGAGCTGTTTTTT	CASSQDRYYTGELFF
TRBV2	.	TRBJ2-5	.	TGTGCCAGCATGGGGGGGCCTGGGGAGACCCAGTACTTC	CASMGGPGETQYF
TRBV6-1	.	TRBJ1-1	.	TGTGCCAGCAGTCCCCCGGGAGGTTGGGAAGCTTTCTTT	CASSPPGGWEAFF
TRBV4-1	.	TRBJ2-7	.	TGCGCCAGCAGCCAACCAGGGACCTACGAGCAGTACTTC	CASSQPGTYEQYF
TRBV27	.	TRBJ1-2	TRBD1	TGTGCCAGCAGGGAGGGACAGGGGGAGTGGGATAACTATGGCTACACCTTC	CASREGQGEWDNYGYTF
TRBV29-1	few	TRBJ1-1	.	TGCAGCGGCGATACAGGGACCACTGAAGCTTTCTTT	CSGDTGTTEAFF
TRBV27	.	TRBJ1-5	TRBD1	TGTGCCAGCAGTCCATCCGGGACAGGGTATCAGCCCCAGCATTTT	CASSPSGTGYQPQHF
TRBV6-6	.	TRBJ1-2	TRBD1	TGTGCCAGCAGCTGGACAGGAGGGCTAATCTTC	CASSWTGGLIF
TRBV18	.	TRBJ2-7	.	TGTGCCAGCTCAAAACGACAGTCCCAAAGCTCCTACGAGCAGTACTTC	CASSKRQSQSSYEQYF
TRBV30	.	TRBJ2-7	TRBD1	TGTGCCTGGAGTGGGGGGACAGCTCCCTACGAGCAGTACTTC	CAWSGGTAPYEQYF
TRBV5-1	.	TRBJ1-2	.	TGCGCCAGCAGCCCACAGGGACCGGTCTATGGCTACACCTTC	CASSPQGPVYGYTF
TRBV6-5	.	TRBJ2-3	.	TGTGCCAGCGGCCCTAGCAGAAGCACAGATACGCAGTATTTT	CASGPSRSTDTQYF
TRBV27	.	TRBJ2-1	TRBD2	TGTGCCAGCACCGTCGGGACTAGCGGGAGTTATGAGCAGTTCTTC	CASTVGTSGSYEQFF
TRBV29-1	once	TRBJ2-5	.	TGCAGCGTCAACGGGGACCAAGAGACCCAGTACTTC	CSVNGDQETQYF
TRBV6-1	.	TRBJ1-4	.	TGTGCCAGCAGCTCCTCGCGGAATGAAAAACTGTTTTTT	CASSSSRNEKLFF
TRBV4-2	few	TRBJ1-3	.	TGTGCCAGCAGCCAAGAGAGAACAGCTGGAAACACCATATATTTT	CASSQERTAGNTIYF
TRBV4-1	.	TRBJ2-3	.	TGCGCCAGCAGCCAAGATCTGACTTTTCCAAGAGATACGCAGTATTTT	CASSQDLTFPRDTQYF
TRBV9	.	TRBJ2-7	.	TGTGCCAGCAGCCCCCGGGGGGCGGGTGAGCAGTACTTC	CASSPRGAGEQYF
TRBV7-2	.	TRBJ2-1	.	TGTGCCAGCAGCTTAGGGACTACCAATGAGCAGTTCTTC	CASSLGTTNEQFF
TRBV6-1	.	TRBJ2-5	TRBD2	TGTGCCAGCAGTGAAGCGGGAGGGTGGGACCAAGAGACCCAGTACTTC	CASSEAGGWDQETQYF
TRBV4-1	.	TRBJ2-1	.	TGCGCCAGCAGTTCCGGTGAGAGGCAGTTCTTC	CASSSGERQFF
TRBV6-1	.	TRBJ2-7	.	TGTGCCAGCAGTGAATATGCAGGGGCGGATGTCGAGCAGTACTTC	CASSEYAGADVEQYF
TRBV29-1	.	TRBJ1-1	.	TGCAGCGTGAATCAGGCGACCACTGAAGCTTTCTTT	CSVNQATTEAFF
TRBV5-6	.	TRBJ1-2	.	TGTGCCAGCAGCTTGGGTTCACAGACCTATGGCTACACCTTC	CASSLGSQTYGYTF
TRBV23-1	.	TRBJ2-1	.	TGCGCCAGCACCCACGTAGACTACAGCGACAATGAGCAGTTCTTC	CASTHVDYSDNEQFF
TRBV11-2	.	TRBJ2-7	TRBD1	TGTGCCAGCAGCTCCTCCGGGACAGTCACCTACGAGCAGTACTTC	CASSSSGTVTYEQYF
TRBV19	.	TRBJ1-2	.	TGTGCCAGTAGTATTACTACTACTAACTATGGCTACACCTTC	CASSITTTNYGYTF
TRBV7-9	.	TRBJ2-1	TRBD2	TGTGCCAGCAGCCCCCCGGGAGGGTCAGCCTACAATGAGCAGTTCTTC	CASSPPGGSAYNEQFF
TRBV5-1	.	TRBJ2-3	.	TGCGCCAGCAGCTTGGTGTTGTGGAGCGGCGCAGATACGCAGTATTTT	CASSLVLWSGADTQYF
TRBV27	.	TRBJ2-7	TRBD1	TGTGCCAGCAGTCAGACAGGGTTTCGGTACGAGCAGTACTTC	CASSQTGFRYEQYF
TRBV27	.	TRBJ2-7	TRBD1	TGTGCCAGCAGTTTTTACCGGACAGGGGACGAGCAGTACTTC	CASSFYRTGDEQYF
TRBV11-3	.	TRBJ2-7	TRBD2	TGTGCCAGCAGCTCCGGGACTAGCGGGGGCTACGAGCAGTACTTC	CASSSGTSGGYEQYF
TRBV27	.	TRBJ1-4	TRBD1	TGTGCCAGCCAGGGGGCCTCTAATGAAAAACTGTTTTTT	CASQGASNEKLFF
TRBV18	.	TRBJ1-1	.	TGTGCCAGCTCCGAGTCGGGGAACACTGAAGCTTTCTTT	CASSESGNTEAFF
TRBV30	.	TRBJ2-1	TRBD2	TGTGCCTGGAGTCGACTAGCGGGGGGCGCATTCAATGAGCAGTTCTTC	CAWSRLAGGAFNEQFF
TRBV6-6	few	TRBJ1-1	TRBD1	TGTGCCAGCAGTTACTCGCAGACAGGGGGGCCCGAAGCTTTCTTT	CASSYSQTGGPEAFF